This TCR beta chain stems from a study of blood T cell repertoires in COVID-19. Study-wide context: From the United States, Italy and Spain came samples of acute and convalescent COVID-19. PBMCs, B-cell-depleted T cells, or T cells provided the cDNA or gDNA that made up the material.

In the original processing: For nucleated cells, counts were estimated from reference gene primer amplification. Sequencing was performed with immunoSEQ multiplex PCR; in TCRdb, only in-frame clones are kept and a portion is missing. V, J and clone size reflect that table, while D and trimming were determined from the DNA. The sample shows approximately 46,000 clones, about 88% of them seen only once. The CDR3 has 13 amino acids. Trimming at V came to 6 bases and at J to 3 bases, leaving 3 bases not matched to a gene. The V gene's germline CDR1 is SGHTA and CDR2 FQGNSA. Sample: peripheral blood. The receptor comes from an older man with active COVID-19. The chain couples TRBV7-2 to TRBJ2-7; 9 bases are shared with TRBD1. Here the CDR3 DNA reads TGTGCCAGCAGAGACAGGGGGAGCTACGAGCAGTACTTC. Protein product: CASRDRGSYEQYF.